A selection of T cell receptor beta chains follows, all from one sample in a study of spatial heterogeneity in lung cancer. TCRdb re-derived calls from the 5' RACE reads in MiXCR, one entry per CDR3 protein. The sample has more than 3,000 distinct CDR3 sequences, roughly 3.9% seen once. Here the sequenced sample was lung tumor tissue, taken at surgery. These receptors were collected from a male donor with early-stage non-small cell lung cancer. CDR3s include the opening cysteine and the closing phenylalanine or tryptophan. D genes are given only for firm matches. For some rows the clone size is stated as once, few or many, or as a class when expanded; others skip it.

J gene | V gene | D gene | clone size | CDR3 DNA | CDR3 protein
TRBJ2-1 | TRBV7-2 | - | many | TGTGCCAGCAGCCGCTACAATGAGCAGTTCTTC | CASSRYNEQFF
TRBJ1-2 | TRBV7-8 | - | medium-sized | TGTGCCAGCAGCTCCCCTCTGCAGGGCGGCACCTTC | CASSSPLQGGTF
TRBJ2-3 | TRBV6-4 | - | - | TGTGCCAGCAGTGGACTCGCACCTAGCACAGATACGCAGTATTTT | CASSGLAPSTDTQYF
TRBJ1-3 | TRBV6-2/TRBV6-3 | - | many | TGTGCCAACAATGACGGAACCTCTGGAAACACCATATATTTT | CANNDGTSGNTIYF
TRBJ1-4 | TRBV7-2 | - | medium-sized | TGTGCCAGCAGCTGGGCCGAGGAAAAACTGTTTTTT | CASSWAEEKLFF
TRBJ1-3 | TRBV19 | - | medium-sized | TGTGCCATCAAAACCGGAAACACCATATATTTT | CAIKTGNTIYF
TRBJ1-1 | TRBV5-1 | TRBD1 | many | TGCGCCAGCAGCCCCACACCGGACAGGATCGGCACTGAAGCTTTCTTT | CASSPTPDRIGTEAFF
TRBJ2-2 | TRBV3-1 | - | medium-sized | TGTGCCAGCAGCCCCAGACAGGGGAGGGCCGGGGAGCTGTTTTTT | CASSPRQGRAGELFF
TRBJ2-2 | TRBV2 | TRBD2 | few | TGTGCCTTGCGGGAGGCCGGCACCGGGGAGCTGTTTTTT | CALREAGTGELFF
TRBJ2-7 | TRBV27 | - | many | TGTGCCAGCAGTCCCGTCCGGGTCCTAATGTCCTACGAGCAGTACTTC | CASSPVRVLMSYEQYF
TRBJ2-2 | TRBV27 | - | many | TGTGCCAGCAGTCGATCCCCAGGGGCTGACACCGGGGAGCTGTTTTTT | CASSRSPGADTGELFF
TRBJ1-2 | TRBV7-9 | - | medium-sized | TGTGCCAGCAGCTTAGATGGGACACCGAACTATGGCTACACCTTC | CASSLDGTPNYGYTF
TRBJ1-2 | TRBV5-1 | - | many | TGCGCCAGCAGCTTGGATTTCAGGGTTCACTATGGCTACACCTTC | CASSLDFRVHYGYTF
TRBJ1-1 | TRBV30 | - | many | TGTGCCTGGATTTCAGCAGACCGACTAGAAGCTTTCTTT | CAWISADRLEAFF
TRBJ1-2 | TRBV12-3/TRBV12-4 | - | medium-sized | TGTGCCAGCAATTCGCGGGGGGCGAACTATGGCTACACCTTC | CASNSRGANYGYTF
TRBJ1-2 | TRBV4-3 | - | many | TGCGCCAGCAGCCAAAGGGACGGTAGTAACTATGGCTACACCTTC | CASSQRDGSNYGYTF